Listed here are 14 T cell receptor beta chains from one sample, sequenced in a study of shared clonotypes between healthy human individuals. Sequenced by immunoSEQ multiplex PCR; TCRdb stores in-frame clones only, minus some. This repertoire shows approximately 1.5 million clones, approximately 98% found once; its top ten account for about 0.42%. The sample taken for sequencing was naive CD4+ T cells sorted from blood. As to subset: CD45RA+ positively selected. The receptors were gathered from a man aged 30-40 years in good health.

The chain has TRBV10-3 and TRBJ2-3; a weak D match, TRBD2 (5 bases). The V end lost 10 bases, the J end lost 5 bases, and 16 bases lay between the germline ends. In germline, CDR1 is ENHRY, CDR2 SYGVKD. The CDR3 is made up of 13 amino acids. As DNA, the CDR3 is TGTGCCAATTCGGGGAGCCTCGAAGATACGCAGTATTTT. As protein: CANSGSLEDTQYF.

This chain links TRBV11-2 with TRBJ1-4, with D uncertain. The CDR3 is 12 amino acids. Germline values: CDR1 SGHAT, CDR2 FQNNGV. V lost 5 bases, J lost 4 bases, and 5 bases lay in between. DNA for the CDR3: TGTGCCAGCAGCCGTGTTAATGAAAAACTGTTTTTT. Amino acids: CASSRVNEKLFF.

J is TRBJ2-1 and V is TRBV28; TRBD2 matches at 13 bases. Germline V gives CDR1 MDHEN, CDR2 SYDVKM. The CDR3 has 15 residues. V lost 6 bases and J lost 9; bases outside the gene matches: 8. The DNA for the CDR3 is TGTGCCAGCAGACCGAGGACTAGCGGGAGTGGTGAGCAGTTCTTC. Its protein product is CASRPRTSGSGEQFF. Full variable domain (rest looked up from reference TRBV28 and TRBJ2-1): DVKVTQSSRYLVKRTGEKVFLECVQDMDHENMFWYRQDPGLGLRLIYFSYDVKMKEKGDIPEGYSVSREKKERFSLILESASTNQTSMYLCASRPRTSGSGEQFFGPGTRLTVL.

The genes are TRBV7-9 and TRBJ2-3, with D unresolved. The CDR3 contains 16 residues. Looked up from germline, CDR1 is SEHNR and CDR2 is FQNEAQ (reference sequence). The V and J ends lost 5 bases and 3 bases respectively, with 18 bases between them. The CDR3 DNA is TGTGCCAGCAGCAGTAATCAAGCCCTGAGGACAGATACGCAGTATTTT. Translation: CASSSNQALRTDTQYF.

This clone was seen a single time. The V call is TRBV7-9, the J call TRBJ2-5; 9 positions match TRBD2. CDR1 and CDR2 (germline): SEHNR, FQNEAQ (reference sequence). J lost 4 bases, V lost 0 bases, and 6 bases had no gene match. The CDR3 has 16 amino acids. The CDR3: CASSLASGSDGETQYF. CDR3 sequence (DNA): TGTGCCAGCAGCTTAGCTAGCGGGAGTGATGGAGAGACCCAGTACTTC.

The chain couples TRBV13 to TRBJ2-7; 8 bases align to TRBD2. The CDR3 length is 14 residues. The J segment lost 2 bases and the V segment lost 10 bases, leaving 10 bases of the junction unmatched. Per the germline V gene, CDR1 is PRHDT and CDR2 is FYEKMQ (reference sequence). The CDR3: CATRGLGKAYEQYF. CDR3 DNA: TGTGCCACCAGGGGACTAGGGAAGGCCTACGAGCAGTACTTC.

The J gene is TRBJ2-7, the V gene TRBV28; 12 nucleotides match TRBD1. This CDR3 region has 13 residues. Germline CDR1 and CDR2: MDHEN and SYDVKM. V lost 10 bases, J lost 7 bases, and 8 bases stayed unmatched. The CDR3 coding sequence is TGTGCCACGATGGGACAGGGGGCGGAAGAGCAGTACTTC. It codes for CATMGQGAEEQYF.

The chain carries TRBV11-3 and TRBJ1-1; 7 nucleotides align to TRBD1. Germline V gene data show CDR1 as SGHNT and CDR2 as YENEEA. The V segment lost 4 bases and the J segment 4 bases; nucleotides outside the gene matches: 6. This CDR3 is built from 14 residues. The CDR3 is CASSSTGLSTEAFF. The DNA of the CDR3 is TGTGCCAGCAGCTCGACAGGGTTGAGCACTGAAGCTTTCTTT.

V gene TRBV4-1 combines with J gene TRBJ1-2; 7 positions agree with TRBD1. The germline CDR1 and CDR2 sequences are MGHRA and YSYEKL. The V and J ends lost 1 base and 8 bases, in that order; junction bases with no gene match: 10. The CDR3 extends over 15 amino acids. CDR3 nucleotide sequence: TGCGCCAGCAGCCAAGCCCAGGGGGTGGATTCGGGCTACACCTTC. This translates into CASSQAQGVDSGYTF.

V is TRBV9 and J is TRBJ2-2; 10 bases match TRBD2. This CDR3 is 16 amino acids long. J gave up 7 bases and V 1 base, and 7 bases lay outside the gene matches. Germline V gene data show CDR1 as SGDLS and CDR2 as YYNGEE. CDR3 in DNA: TGTGCCAGCAGCGTACAACTAGCGGGACTTGACGGGGAGCTGTTTTTT. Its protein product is CASSVQLAGLDGELFF.

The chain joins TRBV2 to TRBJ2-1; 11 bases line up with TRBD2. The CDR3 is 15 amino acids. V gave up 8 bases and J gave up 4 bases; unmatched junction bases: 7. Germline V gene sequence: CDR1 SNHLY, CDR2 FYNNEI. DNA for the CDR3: TGTGCCAGCGTACGGGCTAGCGGGGGGTACAATGAGCAGTTCTTC. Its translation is CASVRASGGYNEQFF.

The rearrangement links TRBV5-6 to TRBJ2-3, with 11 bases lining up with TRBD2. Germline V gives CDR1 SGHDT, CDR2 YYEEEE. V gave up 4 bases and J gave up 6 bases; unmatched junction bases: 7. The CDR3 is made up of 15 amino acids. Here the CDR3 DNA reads TGTGCCAGCAGCAAGACTAGCGGGGCTTGGGATACGCAGTATTTT. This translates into CASSKTSGAWDTQYF. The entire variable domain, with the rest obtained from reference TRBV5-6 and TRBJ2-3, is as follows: DAGVTQSPTHLIKTRGQQVTLRCSPKSGHDTVSWYQQALGQGPQFIFQYYEEEERQRGNFPDRFSGHQFPNYSSELNVNALLLGDSALYLCASSKTSGAWDTQYFGPGTRLTVL.

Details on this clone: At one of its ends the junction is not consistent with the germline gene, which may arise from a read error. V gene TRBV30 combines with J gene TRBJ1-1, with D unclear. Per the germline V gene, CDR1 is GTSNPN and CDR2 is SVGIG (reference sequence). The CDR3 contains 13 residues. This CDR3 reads CACSAGWGTEAFF. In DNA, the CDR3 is TGTGCCTGCAGTGCGGGGTGGGGCACTGAAGCTTTCTTT.

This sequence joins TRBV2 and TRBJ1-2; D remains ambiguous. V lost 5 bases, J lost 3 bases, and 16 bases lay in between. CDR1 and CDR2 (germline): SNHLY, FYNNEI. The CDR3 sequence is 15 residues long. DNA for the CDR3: TGTGCCAGCAGTATTAAAGTGGCAAGCGACTATGGCTACACCTTC. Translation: CASSIKVASDYGYTF.